This T cell receptor (beta chain) was recovered during a study of blood T cell repertoires in COVID-19. Looking at the study overall: PBMCs, B-cell-depleted T cells, or T cells provided the cDNA or gDNA that made up the material.

Per the original methods: From reference gene primer amplification, estimates of nucleated cell counts were derived. TCRdb's copy holds only in-frame clones and misses some; the assay was immunoSEQ multiplex PCR. The D gene and trimming were derived from the DNA, and the V and J assignments and clone size from that table. This table has 150,000 to 200,000 clones, more than 70% appearing once. Per the germline V gene, CDR1 is SQVTM and CDR2 is ANQGSEA. CDR3 length equals 13 residues. This receptor was taken from an older woman who had recovered from COVID-19. This chain joins TRBV29-1 and TRBJ2-1, with D possibly matching TRBD2 (7 bases). Sample: peripheral blood. CDR3 region: CRGGAERWNEQFF. CDR3 nucleotide sequence: TGCAGGGGGGGGGCGGAGAGGTGGAATGAGCAGTTCTTC.